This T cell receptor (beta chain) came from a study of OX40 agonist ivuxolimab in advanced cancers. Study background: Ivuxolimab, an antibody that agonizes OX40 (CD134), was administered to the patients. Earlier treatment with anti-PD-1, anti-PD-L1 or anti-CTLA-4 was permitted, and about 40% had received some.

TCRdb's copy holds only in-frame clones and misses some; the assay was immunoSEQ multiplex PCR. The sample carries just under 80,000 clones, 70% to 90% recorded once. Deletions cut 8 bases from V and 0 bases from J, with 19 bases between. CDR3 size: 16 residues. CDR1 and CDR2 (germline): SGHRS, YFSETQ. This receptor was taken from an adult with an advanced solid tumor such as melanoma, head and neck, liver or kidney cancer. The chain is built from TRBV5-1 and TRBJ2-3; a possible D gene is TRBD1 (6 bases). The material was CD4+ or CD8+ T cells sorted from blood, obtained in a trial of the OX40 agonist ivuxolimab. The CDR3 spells CASTGTTFLSTDTQYF. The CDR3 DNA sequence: TGCGCCAGTACAGGGACAACATTCCTTAGCACAGATACGCAGTATTTT.